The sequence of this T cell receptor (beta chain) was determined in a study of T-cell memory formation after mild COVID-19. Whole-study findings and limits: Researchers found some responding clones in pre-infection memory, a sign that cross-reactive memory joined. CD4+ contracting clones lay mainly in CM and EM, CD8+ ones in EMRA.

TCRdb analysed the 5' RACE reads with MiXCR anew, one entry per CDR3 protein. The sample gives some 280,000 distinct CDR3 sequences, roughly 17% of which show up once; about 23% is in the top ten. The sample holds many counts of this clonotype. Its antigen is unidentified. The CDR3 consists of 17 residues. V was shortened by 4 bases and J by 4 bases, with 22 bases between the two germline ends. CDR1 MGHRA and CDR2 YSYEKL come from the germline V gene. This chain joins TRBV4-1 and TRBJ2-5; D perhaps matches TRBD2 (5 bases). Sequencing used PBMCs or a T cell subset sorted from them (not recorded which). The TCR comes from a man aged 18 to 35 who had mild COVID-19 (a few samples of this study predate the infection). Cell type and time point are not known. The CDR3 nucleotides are TGCGCCAGCAGCCCCAGATCTTCAGGCAGCGGAGGAGAGACCCAGTACTTC. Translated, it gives CASSPRSSGSGGETQYF.